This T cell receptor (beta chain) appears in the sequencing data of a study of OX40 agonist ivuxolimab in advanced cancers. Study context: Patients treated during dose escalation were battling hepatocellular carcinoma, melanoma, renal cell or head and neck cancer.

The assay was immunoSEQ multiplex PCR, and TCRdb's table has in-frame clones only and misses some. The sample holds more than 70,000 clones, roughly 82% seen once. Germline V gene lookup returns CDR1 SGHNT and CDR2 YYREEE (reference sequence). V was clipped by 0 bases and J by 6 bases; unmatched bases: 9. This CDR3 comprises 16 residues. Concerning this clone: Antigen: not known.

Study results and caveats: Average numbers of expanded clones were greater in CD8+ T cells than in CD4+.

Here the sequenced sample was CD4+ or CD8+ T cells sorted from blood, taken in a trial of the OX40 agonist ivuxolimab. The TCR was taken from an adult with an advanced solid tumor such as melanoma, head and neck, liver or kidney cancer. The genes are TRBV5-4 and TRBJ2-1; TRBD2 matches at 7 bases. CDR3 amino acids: CASSLGGAGIPNEQFF. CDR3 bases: TGTGCCAGCAGCTTGGGGGGAGCGGGGATCCCCAATGAGCAGTTCTTC.